This T cell receptor (beta chain) stems from a study of identical twins. In germline, CDR1 is MGHRA, CDR2 YSYEKL. Trimming shortened V by 0 bases and J by 7 bases, and 16 bases separated the two germline ends. The CDR3 is 15 residues long. TCRdb reprocessed the 5' RACE reads via MiXCR and lists one record per CDR3 protein. The sample contains about 1.7 million distinct CDR3 sequences, more than 30% of which appear only once. The sample was cord blood. The chain carries TRBV4-1 and TRBJ2-7; D is unresolved. The TCR was taken from a newborn girl in good health. CDR3 amino acids: CASSQELSLPNEQYF. CDR3 DNA: TGCGCCAGCAGCCAAGAACTTTCCCTCCCCAATGAGCAGTACTTC.